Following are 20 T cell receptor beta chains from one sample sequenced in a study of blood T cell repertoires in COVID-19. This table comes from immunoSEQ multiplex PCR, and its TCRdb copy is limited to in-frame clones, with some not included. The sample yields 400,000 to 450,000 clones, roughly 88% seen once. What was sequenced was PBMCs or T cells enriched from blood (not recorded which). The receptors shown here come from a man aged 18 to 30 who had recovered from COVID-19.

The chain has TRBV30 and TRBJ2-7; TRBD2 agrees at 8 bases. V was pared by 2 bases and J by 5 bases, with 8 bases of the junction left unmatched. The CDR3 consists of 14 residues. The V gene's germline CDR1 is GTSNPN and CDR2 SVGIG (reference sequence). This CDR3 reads CAWSIGTRLDEQYF. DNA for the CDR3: TGTGCCTGGAGTATTGGGACTAGACTCGACGAGCAGTACTTC.

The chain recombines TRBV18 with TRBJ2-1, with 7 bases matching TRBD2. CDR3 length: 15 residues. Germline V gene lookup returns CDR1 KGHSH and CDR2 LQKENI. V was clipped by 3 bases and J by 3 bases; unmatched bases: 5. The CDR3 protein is CASSPSRGDYNEQFF. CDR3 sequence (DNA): TGTGCCAGCTCACCTTCCCGGGGGGACTACAATGAGCAGTTCTTC.

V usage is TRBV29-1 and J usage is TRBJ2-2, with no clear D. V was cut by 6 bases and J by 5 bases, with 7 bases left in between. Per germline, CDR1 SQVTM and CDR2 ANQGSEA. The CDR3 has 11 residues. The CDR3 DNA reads TGCAGCGTGGAGCAAACCGGGGAGCTGTTTTTT. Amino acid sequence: CSVEQTGELFF.

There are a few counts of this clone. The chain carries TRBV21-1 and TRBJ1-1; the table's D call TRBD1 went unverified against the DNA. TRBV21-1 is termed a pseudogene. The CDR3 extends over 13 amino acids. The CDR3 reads CASKGDRETEAFF. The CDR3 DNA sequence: TGTGCCAGCAAGGGGGACAGGGAGACTGAAGCTTTCTTT.

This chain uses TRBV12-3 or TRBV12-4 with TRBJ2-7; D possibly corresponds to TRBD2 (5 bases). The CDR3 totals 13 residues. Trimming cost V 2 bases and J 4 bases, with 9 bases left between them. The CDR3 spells CASSLSERYEQYF. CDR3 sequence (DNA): TGTGCCAGCAGTTTAAGCGAGCGGTACGAGCAGTACTTC.

Written as DNA, the CDR3 is TGTGCCAGCAGCTCGGAACAGGGGGCTTTTACTGAAGCTTTCTTT. This translates into CASSSEQGAFTEAFF. The J gene is TRBJ1-1, the V gene TRBV5-8; 9 positions agree with TRBD1. This CDR3 has 15 amino acids. The junction had 8 bases not matched to a gene; V was cut back by 3 bases and J by 5 bases. CDR1 and CDR2 (germline): SGHTS, YDEGEE.

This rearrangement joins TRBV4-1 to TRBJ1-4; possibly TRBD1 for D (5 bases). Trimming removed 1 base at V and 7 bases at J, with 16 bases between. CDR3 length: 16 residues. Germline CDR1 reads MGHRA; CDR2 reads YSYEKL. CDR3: CASSQGQGTLGEKLFF. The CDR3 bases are TGCGCCAGCAGCCAAGGCCAGGGTACACTTGGTGAAAAACTGTTTTTT.

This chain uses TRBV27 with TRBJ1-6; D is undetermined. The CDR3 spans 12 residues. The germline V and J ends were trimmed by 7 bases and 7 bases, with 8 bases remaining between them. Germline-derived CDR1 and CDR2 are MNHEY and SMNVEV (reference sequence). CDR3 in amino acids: CASTSVNSPLHF. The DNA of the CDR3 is TGTGCCAGCACCTCGGTGAATTCACCCCTCCACTTT.

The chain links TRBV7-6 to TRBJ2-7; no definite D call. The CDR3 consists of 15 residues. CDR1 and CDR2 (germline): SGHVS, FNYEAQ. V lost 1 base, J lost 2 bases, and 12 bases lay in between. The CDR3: CASSLEREAPYEQYF. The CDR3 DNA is TGTGCCAGCAGCTTAGAGCGAGAGGCCCCCTACGAGCAGTACTTC.

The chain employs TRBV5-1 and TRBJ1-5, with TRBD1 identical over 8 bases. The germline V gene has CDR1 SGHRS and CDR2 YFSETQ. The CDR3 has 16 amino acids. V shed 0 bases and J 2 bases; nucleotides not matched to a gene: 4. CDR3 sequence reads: CASSLAPQGGNQPQHF. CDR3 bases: TGCGCCAGCAGCTTGGCCCCACAGGGGGGCAATCAGCCCCAGCATTTT.

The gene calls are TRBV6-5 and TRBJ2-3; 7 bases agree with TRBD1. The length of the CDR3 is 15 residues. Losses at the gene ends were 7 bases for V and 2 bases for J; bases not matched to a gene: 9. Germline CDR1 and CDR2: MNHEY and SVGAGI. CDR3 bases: TGTGCCAGCAATATGGGACAGCAGTCCACAGATACGCAGTATTTT. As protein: CASNMGQQSTDTQYF.

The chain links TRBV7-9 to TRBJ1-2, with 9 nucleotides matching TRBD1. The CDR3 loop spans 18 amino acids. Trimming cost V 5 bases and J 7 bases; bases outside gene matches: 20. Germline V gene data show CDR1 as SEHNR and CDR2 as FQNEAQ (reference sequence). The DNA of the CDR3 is TGTGCCAGCAGCCGCCCGGGACAGGGATCCCCGGGGCCCGGTGGCTACACCTTC. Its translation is CASSRPGQGSPGPGGYTF. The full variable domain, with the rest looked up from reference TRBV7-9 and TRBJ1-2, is DTGVSQNPRHKITKRGQNVTFRCDPISEHNRLYWYRQTLGQGPEFLTYFQNEAQLEKSRLLSDRFSAERPKGSFSTLEIQRTEQGDSAMYLCASSRPGQGSPGPGGYTFGSGTRLTVV.

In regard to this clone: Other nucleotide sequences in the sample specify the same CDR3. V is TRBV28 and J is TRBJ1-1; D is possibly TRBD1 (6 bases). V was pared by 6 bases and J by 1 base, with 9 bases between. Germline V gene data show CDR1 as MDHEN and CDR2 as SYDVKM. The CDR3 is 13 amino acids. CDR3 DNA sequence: TGTGCCAGCAGACGACAGGAGAACACTGAAGCTTTCTTT. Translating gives CASRRQENTEAFF.

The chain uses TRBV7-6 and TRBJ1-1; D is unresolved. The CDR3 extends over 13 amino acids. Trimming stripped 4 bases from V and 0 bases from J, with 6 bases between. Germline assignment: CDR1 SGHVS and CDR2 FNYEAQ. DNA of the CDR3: TGTGCCAGCAGCTCTACCTTGAACACTGAAGCTTTCTTT. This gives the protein CASSSTLNTEAFF.

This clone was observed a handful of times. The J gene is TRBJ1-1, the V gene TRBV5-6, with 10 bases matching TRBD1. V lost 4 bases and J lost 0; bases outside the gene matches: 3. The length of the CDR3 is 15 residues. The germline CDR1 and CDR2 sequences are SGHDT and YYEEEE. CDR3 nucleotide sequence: TGTGCCAGCAGCACAGACAGGGGGCTGAACACTGAAGCTTTCTTT. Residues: CASSTDRGLNTEAFF.

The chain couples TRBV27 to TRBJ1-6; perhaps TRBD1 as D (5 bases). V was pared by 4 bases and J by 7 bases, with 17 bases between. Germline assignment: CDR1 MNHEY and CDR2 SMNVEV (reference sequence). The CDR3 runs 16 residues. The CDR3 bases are TGTGCCAGCAGTTCCAAGCGCCCGGGGGTCAATTCACCCCTCCACTTT. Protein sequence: CASSSKRPGVNSPLHF.

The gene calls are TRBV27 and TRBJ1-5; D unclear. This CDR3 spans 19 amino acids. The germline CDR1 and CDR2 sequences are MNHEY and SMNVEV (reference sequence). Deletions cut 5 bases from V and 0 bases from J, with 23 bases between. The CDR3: CASSPLRPLAAYSNQPQHF. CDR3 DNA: TGTGCCAGCAGTCCGCTTCGTCCCCTCGCGGCCTATAGCAATCAGCCCCAGCATTTT.

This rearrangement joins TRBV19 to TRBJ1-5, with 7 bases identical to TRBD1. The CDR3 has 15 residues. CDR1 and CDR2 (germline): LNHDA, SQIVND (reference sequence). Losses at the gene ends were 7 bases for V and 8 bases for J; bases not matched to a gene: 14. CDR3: CASMAIDRVGEPQHF. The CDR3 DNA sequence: TGTGCCAGTATGGCGATCGACAGGGTTGGAGAGCCCCAGCATTTT. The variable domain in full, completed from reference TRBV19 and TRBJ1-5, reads DGGITQSPKYLFRKEGQNVTLSCEQNLNHDAMYWYRQDPGQGLRLIYYSQIVNDFQKGDIAEGYSVSREKKESFPLTVTSAQKNPTAFYLCASMAIDRVGEPQHFGDGTRLSIL.

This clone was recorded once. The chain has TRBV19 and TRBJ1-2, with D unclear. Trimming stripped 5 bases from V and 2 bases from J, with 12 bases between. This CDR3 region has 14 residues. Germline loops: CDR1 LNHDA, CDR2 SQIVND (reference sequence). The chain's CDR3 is CASSPTGSNYGYTF. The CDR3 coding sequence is TGTGCCAGTAGTCCGACGGGGAGCAACTATGGCTACACCTTC.

CDR3 loop: CASSLYSYEQYF. The CDR3 DNA sequence: TGTGCCAGCAGCTTGTACAGCTACGAGCAGTACTTC. The rearrangement links TRBV7-2 to TRBJ2-7; D gene uncertain. The V gene lost 3 bases and the J gene lost 3 bases, with 6 bases spanning the gap. This CDR3 is built from 12 residues. From germline, CDR1 is SGHTA and CDR2 FQGNSA.